This passage covers 16 T cell receptor beta chains from one sample sequenced in a study of T cell repertoires in cytomegalovirus infection. Their specific antigens are unknown. TCRdb analysed the reads with MiXCR anew, one entry per CDR3 protein. This table has about 920,000 distinct CDR3 sequences, approximately 30% appearing once. The input for sequencing was cultured CD8+ T cells from PBMCs, taken from culture after CMV antigen stimulation. The receptors were gathered from a human donor in good health (CMV status not recorded). Some clones in this sample may be carry-over from other donors' samples.

The chain carries TRBV6-4 and TRBJ2-1; TRBD2 agrees at 8 bases. Unmatched junction bases numbered 9, after V lost 11 bases and J lost 6 bases. The CDR3 is made up of 13 amino acids. Germline CDR1 MRHNA, CDR2 SNTAGT. The CDR3 DNA follows: TGTGCCGCGGGGGGAATGAGGGTCAATGAGCAGTTCTTC. Translating gives CAAGGMRVNEQFF.

The J gene is TRBJ1-1, the V gene TRBV7-2, with D possibly being TRBD1 (6 bases). The length of the CDR3 is 15 residues. Germline lookup yields CDR1 SGHTA and CDR2 FQGNSA. Trimming removed 5 bases from V and 11 bases from J, with 24 bases in between. As DNA, the CDR3 is TGTGCCAGCAGCCCGGGGGGGGCCGGGCATGTACATGCTTTCTTT. This gives the protein CASSPGGAGHVHAFF.

The table lists this clonotype with a few counts. The gene calls are TRBV4-1 and TRBJ1-5; D ambiguous. The CDR3 consists of 15 residues. CDR1 is MGHRA and CDR2 is YSYEKL in the germline V gene. Trimming took off 0 bases at V and 6 bases at J, with 12 bases between the two ends. Here the CDR3 DNA reads TGCGCCAGCAGCCAAGATAAGGCCGCCGTTCAGCCCCAGCATTTT. It translates to CASSQDKAAVQPQHF.

In this sample, this clonotype turned up a few times. This chain links TRBV9 with TRBJ2-7; D remains unclear. Trimming stripped 0 bases from V and 0 bases from J, with 10 bases between. The CDR3 is 15 residues long. Germline lookup yields CDR1 SGDLS and CDR2 YYNGEE. This chain's CDR3 is CASSVGNSLSYEQYF. CDR3 DNA sequence: TGTGCCAGCAGCGTAGGAAACAGCCTCTCCTACGAGCAGTACTTC.

The chain carries TRBV12-3 or TRBV12-4 and TRBJ1-5; 8 bases map to TRBD1. The ends lost 7 bases at V and 3 bases at J; junction bases unmatched: 8. The CDR3 spans 15 residues. Written as DNA, the CDR3 is TGTGCCAGCACCGTTCGGACAGGGAACAATCAGCCCCAGCATTTT. It translates to CASTVRTGNNQPQHF.

Only one count was recorded for this clonotype. The junction departs from the called germline gene at one end, perhaps through a read error. V and J are TRBV11-1 and TRBJ2-6; tentative D call: TRBD2 (5 bases). The CDR3 sequence is 18 residues long. Germline V gene lookup returns CDR1 SGHAT and CDR2 FQDESV (reference sequence). CDR3 sequence reads: CASSLAVGMFSRANVLTF. The CDR3 region has the DNA TGTGCCAGCAGCTTAGCGGTCGGGATGTTCTCTCGGGCCAACGTCCTGACTTTC.

This clonotype was counted many times. This rearrangement joins TRBV7-8 to TRBJ2-7, with D unclear. The V end was cut by 2 bases, the J end by 0 bases, with 11 bases between. CDR1 SGHVS and CDR2 FQNEAQ come from the germline V gene. This CDR3 is built from 15 residues. CDR3 loop: CASSLSPDLSYEQYF. The CDR3 nucleotides are TGTGCCAGCAGCTTATCCCCGGACCTCTCCTACGAGCAGTACTTC.

The rearrangement uses TRBV2 and TRBJ1-2; 8 bases line up with TRBD1. The CDR3 totals 13 residues. The junction had 5 bases not matched to a gene; V was cut back by 5 bases and J by 6 bases. The germline V gene encodes CDR1 SNHLY and CDR2 FYNNEI. This CDR3 reads CASSLPTGDGYTF. Here the CDR3 DNA reads TGTGCCAGCAGTCTCCCGACAGGGGATGGCTACACCTTC.

In regard to this clonotype: Germline and junction disagree at one end, which may indicate a read error. The chain links TRBV28 to TRBJ2-2, with D possibly matching TRBD2 (5 bases). The CDR3 runs 15 residues. CDR1 MDHEN and CDR2 SYDVKM come from the germline V gene. In DNA form, the CDR3 reads TGTGCCAGCAGTTTATGGGCGGTCGTAACCGGGGAGCTGTTATTT. Its translation: CASSLWAVVTGELLF.

DNA for the CDR3: TGTGCCAGCAGTTTGGGTAGGGGCTGGCGGAGCTCCTATAATTCACCCCTCCACTTT. As protein: CASSLGRGWRSSYNSPLHF. The gene calls are TRBV28 and TRBJ1-6, with D possibly being TRBD1 (5 bases). The germline gives CDR1 MDHEN, CDR2 SYDVKM. V lost 3 bases and J 0 bases, leaving 18 bases between the germline ends. This CDR3 contains 19 residues.

CDR3 in DNA: TGTGCCAGCTCACCACTGGACGGGGGGGCCCTCAATGAGCAGTTCTTC. Translating it yields CASSPLDGGALNEQFF. The chain recombines TRBV18 with TRBJ2-1; 8 nucleotides agree with TRBD2. Germline assignment: CDR1 KGHSH and CDR2 LQKENI. Trimming removed 1 base from V and 6 bases from J; junction bases left unmatched: 8. This CDR3 has 16 amino acids.

The chain couples TRBV5-1 to TRBJ1-6, with D possibly TRBD1 on 5 matching bases. V shed 4 bases and J shed 9 bases, with 17 bases lying between them. Per the germline V gene, CDR1 is SGHRS and CDR2 is YFSETQ. This CDR3 is built from 15 residues. The CDR3 coding sequence is TGCGCCAGCAGCCCTAGGGGAGAAGAGGGTTCACCCCTCCACTTT. It is translated as CASSPRGEEGSPLHF.

The V call is TRBV9, the J call TRBJ2-1; 8 nucleotides agree with TRBD1. Trimming took 5 bases from V and 2 from J; bases not matched to a gene: 6. CDR3 length: 15 amino acids. The germline V gene has CDR1 SGDLS and CDR2 YYNGEE. CDR3 bases: TGTGCCAGCAGTCCTCAGGGGGCCACCTACAATGAGCAGTTCTTC. Protein product: CASSPQGATYNEQFF.

This sequence joins TRBV12-3 or TRBV12-4 and TRBJ1-3, with D possibly matching TRBD1 (5 bases). V was cut by 1 base and J by 0 bases, with 7 bases left in between. The CDR3 is 15 residues long. The CDR3, as DNA: TGTGCCAGCAGTTTAGGGGACCCCTCTGGAAACACCATATATTTT. Amino acids: CASSLGDPSGNTIYF.

This chain uses TRBV7-9 with TRBJ2-7; the match to TRBD1 covers 7 bases. This CDR3 contains 18 residues. The V segment lost 3 bases and the J segment 2 bases; nucleotides outside the gene matches: 16. Germline CDR1 SEHNR, CDR2 FQNEAQ (reference sequence). CDR3 in amino acids: CASSLDQGDLDGTYEQYV. The DNA for the CDR3 is TGTGCCAGCAGCTTGGATCAGGGGGACCTCGATGGGACCTACGAGCAGTACGTC.

The rearrangement uses TRBV10-3 and TRBJ1-2; TRBD1 agrees at 10 bases. The CDR3 has 15 amino acids. CDR1 and CDR2 (germline): ENHRY, SYGVKD. V gave up 5 bases and J gave up 6 bases; unmatched junction bases: 9. The CDR3 DNA sequence: TGTGCCATCAGTATCCGGGACAGGGGTGGTGATGGCTACACCTTC. Its protein is CAISIRDRGGDGYTF.